Each of the 17 T cell receptor beta chains below was sequenced from the same sample in a study of CD8+CD57+ T cells in acquired aplastic anemia. Sequencing involved patients with CD8+CD57+ cell expansion previously shown by flow cytometry. TCR beta VDJ combinations and CDR3 sequences were profiled from genomic DNA. TCRdb reprocessed the reads via MiXCR and lists one record per CDR3 protein. Of about 98,000 distinct CDR3 sequences in the sample, about 66% were seen once. Sequencing was carried out using sorted CD4+, CD8+, or CD8+CD57+ T cells (not recorded which) from PBMCs. These receptors all come from a human donor with aplastic anemia.

V is TRBV19 and J is TRBJ2-7; no firm D call. This CDR3 region has 11 residues. Trimming shortened V by 9 bases and J by 2 bases, and 8 bases separated the two germline ends. Per the germline V gene, CDR1 is LNHDA and CDR2 is SQIVND (reference sequence). The CDR3 DNA reads TGTGCCAGCGCCTCAGCCTACGAGCAGTACTTC. Translating it yields CASASAYEQYF.

The chain combines TRBV7-2 with TRBJ2-7; 7 bases are shared with TRBD1. This CDR3 is built from 14 residues. Unmatched junction bases numbered 3, after V lost 1 base and J lost 3 bases. Germline-derived CDR1 and CDR2 are SGHTA and FQGNSA. Written as DNA, the CDR3 is TGTGCCAGCAGCTTAGGGGCAGGGGGCTACGAGCAGTACTTC. It is translated as CASSLGAGGYEQYF.

This clonotype was detected only a few times. The V and J genes are TRBV7-8 and TRBJ2-3; perhaps TRBD2 as D (5 bases). Germline assignment: CDR1 SGHVS and CDR2 FQNEAQ. The CDR3 contains 13 residues. Trimming pared 8 bases from V and 0 bases from J, leaving 9 bases between. The CDR3 region is CASRAASTDTQYF. The CDR3 DNA reads as TGTGCCAGCCGAGCGGCTAGCACAGATACGCAGTATTTT.

V and J are TRBV29-1 and TRBJ1-1; 9 bases map to TRBD1. This CDR3 is built from 14 residues. The germline gives CDR1 SQVTM, CDR2 ANQGSEA. The V and J ends lost 4 bases and 0 bases, in that order; junction bases with no gene match: 3. CDR3 protein: CSVVQGAMNTEAFF. DNA of the CDR3: TGCAGCGTTGTACAGGGGGCAATGAACACTGAAGCTTTCTTT.

CDR3: CASSEPTGCREQYF. In DNA form, the CDR3 reads TGCGCCAGCAGTGAGCCGACAGGGTGTAGGGAGCAGTACTTC. V and J are TRBV10-1 and TRBJ2-7; 7 bases match TRBD1. Trimming cost V 2 bases and J 7 bases; bases outside gene matches: 8. Per germline, CDR1 WNHNN and CDR2 SYGVQD (reference sequence). The CDR3 has 14 residues.

This sequence joins TRBV10-3 and TRBJ2-1; no firm D call. V was cut by 4 bases and J by 4 bases, with 2 bases left in between. Germline values: CDR1 ENHRY, CDR2 SYGVKD. The CDR3 has 11 residues. The CDR3: CAISVYNEQFF. Here the CDR3 DNA reads TGTGCCATCAGTGTTTACAATGAGCAGTTCTTC.

The rearrangement joins TRBV10-3 to TRBJ2-3; TRBD1 matches 8 bases. Unmatched junction bases numbered 12, after V lost 11 bases and J lost 2 bases. The CDR3 is made up of 15 amino acids. The germline V gene has CDR1 ENHRY and CDR2 SYGVKD. The DNA of the CDR3 is TGTGCCGCGCGACCAGGGGGCTCCCCCACAGATACGCAGTATTTT. This codes for CAARPGGSPTDTQYF.

In this sample, this clonotype turned up a few times. This CDR3 is CASLGQGTQPQHF. The CDR3 DNA reads TGTGCCAGCCTCGGACAGGGTACTCAGCCCCAGCATTTT. This chain uses TRBV2 with TRBJ1-5; TRBD1 matches 8 bases. The CDR3 has 13 amino acids. Germline loops: CDR1 SNHLY, CDR2 FYNNEI. Unmatched junction bases numbered 6, after V lost 8 bases and J lost 6 bases.

The chain has TRBV9 and TRBJ2-7, with a weak D call TRBD2 (5 bases). V was clipped by 0 bases and J by 0 bases, with 13 bases between them. The CDR3 consists of 16 residues. Germline CDR1 is SGDLS and CDR2 is YYNGEE. Written as DNA, the CDR3 is TGTGCCAGCAGCGTAGAAGGAGGCGGCCCCTCCTACGAGCAGTACTTC. It yields the protein CASSVEGGGPSYEQYF.

The rearrangement uses TRBV5-1 and TRBJ1-5, with D unresolved. The V end was cut by 4 bases, the J end by 7 bases, with 12 bases between. The CDR3 spans 13 residues. Germline lookup yields CDR1 SGHRS and CDR2 YFSETQ. CDR3 protein: CASSPEGWQPQHF. CDR3 sequence (DNA): TGCGCCAGCAGCCCCGAGGGATGGCAGCCCCAGCATTTT. Complete variable domain (other parts from reference TRBV5-1 and TRBJ1-5): KAGVTQTPRYLIKTRGQQVTLSCSPISGHRSVSWYQQTPGQGLQFLFEYFSETQRNKGNFPGRFSGRQFSNSRSEMNVSTLELGDSALYLCASSPEGWQPQHFGDGTRLSIL.

Notes on this clonotype: Relative to the germline gene, one junction end is altered; a read error may explain this. The chain employs TRBV29-1 and TRBJ2-7; D is uncertain. Germline V gene sequence: CDR1 SQVTM, CDR2 ANQGSEA. This CDR3 spans 13 amino acids. CDR3 residues: CSLERSPPHEQYF. CDR3 nucleotide sequence: TGCAGCCTTGAGAGGTCCCCCCCACACGAGCAGTACTTC.

The gene calls are TRBV7-8 and TRBJ1-5, with a tentative D call TRBD1 (6 bases). The CDR3 spans 12 residues. The V gene lost 10 bases and the J gene lost 2 bases, with 9 bases spanning the gap. Germline CDR1 reads SGHVS; CDR2 reads FQNEAQ. CDR3 sequence: CATGGGNQPQHF. The DNA for the CDR3 is TGTGCCACGGGGGGCGGCAATCAGCCCCAGCATTTT.

The chain employs TRBV4-3 and TRBJ2-5; D may be TRBD2 (6 bases). The V gene's germline CDR1 is LGHNA and CDR2 YSLEER. V lost 6 bases and J 0 bases, leaving 8 bases between the germline ends. The CDR3 length is 13 residues. CDR3 loop: CASSRDYQETQYF. Written as DNA, the CDR3 is TGCGCCAGCAGTCGGGACTACCAAGAGACCCAGTACTTC.

This rearrangement joins TRBV15 to TRBJ2-6, with a tentative D call TRBD1 (6 bases). The CDR3 extends over 19 amino acids. The germline V and J ends were trimmed by 5 bases and 2 bases, with 22 bases remaining between them. Per germline, CDR1 LNHNV and CDR2 YYDKDF (reference sequence). The CDR3 coding sequence is TGTGCCACCAGCTTGAAAGCGAGGGGGTATCAACCTGGGGCCAACGTCCTGACTTTC. Amino acid sequence: CATSLKARGYQPGANVLTF.

The chain has TRBV19 and TRBJ2-3; 9 bases map to TRBD1. This CDR3 has 15 amino acids. V shed 4 bases and J 4 bases; nucleotides not matched to a gene: 6. Germline V gives CDR1 LNHDA, CDR2 SQIVND (reference sequence). This CDR3 reads CASSKPGQGPDTQYF. The CDR3 nucleotides read TGTGCCAGTAGTAAACCGGGACAGGGACCAGATACGCAGTATTTT.

Only a few counts were recorded for this clonotype. The gene calls are TRBV29-1 and TRBJ2-3, with TRBD1 identical over 8 bases. CDR3 length: 16 residues. Per the germline V gene, CDR1 is SQVTM and CDR2 is ANQGSEA. Trimming at V came to 0 bases and at J to 2 bases, leaving 7 bases not matched to a gene. The chain's CDR3 is CSVEDSEGQDTDTQYF. The CDR3 bases are TGCAGCGTTGAAGATAGTGAGGGACAGGACACAGATACGCAGTATTTT.

V gene TRBV10-3 combines with J gene TRBJ1-1, with D maybe TRBD1 (5 bases). The CDR3 contains 14 residues. Germline V gene sequence: CDR1 ENHRY, CDR2 SYGVKD. Trimming took 7 bases from V and 1 from J, leaving 13 bases between them. CDR3 sequence: CAINVEGENTEAFF. In nucleotides, the CDR3 is TGTGCCATCAACGTGGAAGGGGAGAACACTGAAGCTTTCTTT.